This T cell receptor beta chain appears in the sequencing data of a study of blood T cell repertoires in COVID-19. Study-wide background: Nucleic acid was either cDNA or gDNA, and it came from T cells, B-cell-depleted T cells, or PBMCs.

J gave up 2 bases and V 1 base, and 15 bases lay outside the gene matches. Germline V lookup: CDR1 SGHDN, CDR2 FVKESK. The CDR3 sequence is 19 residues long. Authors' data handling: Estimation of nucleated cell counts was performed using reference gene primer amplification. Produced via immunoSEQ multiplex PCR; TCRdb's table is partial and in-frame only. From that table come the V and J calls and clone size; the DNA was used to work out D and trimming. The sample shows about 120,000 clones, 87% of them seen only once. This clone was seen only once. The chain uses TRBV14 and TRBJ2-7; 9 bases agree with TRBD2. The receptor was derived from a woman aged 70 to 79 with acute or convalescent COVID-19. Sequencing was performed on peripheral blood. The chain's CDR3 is CASSQVRDFPRGGTYEQYF. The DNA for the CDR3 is TGTGCCAGCAGCCAAGTAAGGGACTTCCCGCGGGGGGGTACCTACGAGCAGTACTTC. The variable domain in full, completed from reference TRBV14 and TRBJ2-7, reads EAGVTQFPSHSVIEKGQTVTLRCDPISGHDNLYWYRRVMGKEIKFLLHFVKESKQDESGMPNNRFLAERTGGTYSTLKVQPAELEDSGVYFCASSQVRDFPRGGTYEQYFGPGTRLTVT.